This entry lists 22 T cell receptor beta chains sequenced from one sample in a study of a mutant IDH1 vaccine in newly diagnosed glioma. For these receptors, no antigen is known. TCRdb's copy holds only in-frame clones and misses some; the assay was immunoSEQ multiplex PCR. The sample includes 41,000 or so clones, 60% to 85% of them seen just once. Time point indicated: week 23, last vaccination. Every vaccine dose comprised 300 ug of mutant IDH1 20-mer peptide plus topical imiquimod. The sequenced sample was PBMCs, obtained from a glioma patient whose treatment included an IDH1 peptide vaccine. The origin of the receptors is a woman aged 40-49 years with glioma. Some clones in this sample may be carry-over from other donors' samples.

The gene calls are TRBV4-1 and TRBJ2-7, with D tentatively TRBD1 (5 bases). V was trimmed by 8 bases and J by 0 bases, leaving 17 bases between them. Germline-derived CDR1 and CDR2 are MGHRA and YSYEKL. The CDR3 spans 15 residues. The CDR3 DNA sequence: TGCGCCAGCTCTAAAGGGGCAGGGCACTCCTACGAGCAGTACTTC. It codes for CASSKGAGHSYEQYF.

The rearrangement joins TRBV7-6 to TRBJ2-1; 7 bases are a match to TRBD2. Per germline, CDR1 SGHVS and CDR2 FNYEAQ. J was trimmed by 8 bases and V by 7 bases; bases with no gene match: 2. This CDR3 is built from 11 residues. DNA of the CDR3: TGTGCCAGCACCGGGGGGTATGAGCAGTTCTTC. It encodes CASTGGYEQFF. Full variable domain (rest looked up from reference TRBV7-6 and TRBJ2-1): GAGVSQSPRYKVTKRGQDVALRCDPISGHVSLYWYRQALGQGPEFLTYFNYEAQQDKSGLPNDRFSAERPEGSISTLTIQRTEQRDSAMYRCASTGGYEQFFGPGTRLTVL.

The chain combines TRBV25-1 with TRBJ1-5; D unclear. Germline loops: CDR1 MGHDK, CDR2 SYGVNS. V lost 11 bases, J lost 7 bases, and 15 bases lay in between. This CDR3 region has 12 residues. CDR3 protein: CASQSGDQPQHF. The DNA of the CDR3 is TGTGCCTCACAGTCGGGAGACCAGCCCCAGCATTTT.

This clone showed up just once. The rearrangement joins TRBV5-6 to TRBJ2-2, with a tentative D call TRBD2 (5 bases). The CDR3 has 16 amino acids. Trimming left V 1 base short and J 6 bases short, with 16 bases between. The germline V gene encodes CDR1 SGHDT and CDR2 YYEEEE. The CDR3 coding sequence is TGTGCCAGCAGCTTGAGAATGCCGGGGTCCCCCGGGGAGCTGTTTTTT. Encoded protein: CASSLRMPGSPGELFF.

The chain links TRBV5-6 to TRBJ2-2, with 7 bases fitting TRBD2. CDR1 and CDR2 (germline): SGHDT, YYEEEE. This CDR3 spans 16 amino acids. The V and J ends lost 4 bases and 0 bases, in that order; junction bases with no gene match: 6. This CDR3 is CASSPGGLANTGELFF. CDR3 DNA sequence: TGTGCCAGCAGCCCCGGAGGACTAGCGAACACCGGGGAGCTGTTTTTT.

This clone has just one count. V is TRBV5-1 and J is TRBJ1-1; D uncertain. Germline CDR1 reads SGHRS; CDR2 reads YFSETQ. V shed 5 bases and J shed 3 bases, with 8 bases lying between them. The CDR3 extends over 12 amino acids. The CDR3 spells CASRPGDTEAFF. The CDR3 nucleotides read TGCGCCAGCAGGCCGGGCGACACTGAAGCTTTCTTT.

Points on this clone: The CDR3 does not close with the conserved phenylalanine or tryptophan, likely indicating a read error. It is unclear where the CDR3 begins or ends on the DNA, so no DNA is shown, and the CDR3 is as TCRdb lists it. The V gene is TRBV6-1, the J gene TRBJ2-4. From its first to its last residue, the CDR3 has 9 amino acids. From germline, CDR1 is MNHNS and CDR2 SASEGT. This CDR3 is CASSEDTPI.

This clone qualifies as medium-sized. Other DNA sequences from this sample encode an identical CDR3 as well. The chain uses TRBV18 and TRBJ1-1, with D hard to call. The CDR3 has 11 amino acids. Germline lookup yields CDR1 KGHSH and CDR2 LQKENI. V lost 6 bases, J lost 4 bases, and 6 bases lay in between. The CDR3, as DNA: TGTGCCAGCTCCTACACCACTGAAGCTTTCTTT. This codes for CASSYTTEAFF. The full variable domain, with the rest looked up from reference TRBV18 and TRBJ1-1, is NAGVMQNPRHLVRRRGQEARLRCSPMKGHSHVYWYRQLPEEGLKFMVYLQKENIIDESGMPKERFSAEFPKEGPSILRIQQVVRGDSAAYFCASSYTTEAFFGQGTRLTVV.

V usage is TRBV6-5 and J usage is TRBJ1-2, with unresolved D. Trimming took off 5 bases at V and 4 bases at J, with 5 bases between the two ends. The CDR3 spans 11 residues. Germline V gene data show CDR1 as MNHEY and CDR2 as SVGAGI. Written as DNA, the CDR3 is TGTGCCAGCAGTAACACCTATGGCTACACCTTC. The encoded protein is CASSNTYGYTF.

The V and J genes are TRBV28 and TRBJ1-4, with D uncertain. Looked up from germline, CDR1 is MDHEN and CDR2 is SYDVKM. This CDR3 has 15 amino acids. V lost 6 bases, J lost 0 bases, and 11 bases lay in between. The CDR3 reads CASSSRQATNEKLFF. The CDR3, as DNA: TGTGCCAGCAGCTCTAGACAAGCAACTAATGAAAAACTGTTTTTT.

The chain links TRBV20-1 to TRBJ2-3; unclear D gene. Germline V gene lookup returns CDR1 DFQATT and CDR2 SNEGSKA (reference sequence). The germline V and J ends were trimmed by 6 bases and 5 bases, with 9 bases remaining between them. The CDR3 has 11 amino acids. CDR3 DNA: TGCAGTGCGAGCCGCGGAGATACGCAGTATTTT. This codes for CSASRGDTQYF.

This rearrangement joins TRBV29-1 to TRBJ1-1, with D unclear. From germline, CDR1 is SQVTM and CDR2 ANQGSEA. Trimming took 3 bases from V and 4 from J, leaving 15 bases between them. This CDR3 contains 14 residues. CDR3 amino acids: CSVEIAGGSTEAFF. Here the CDR3 DNA reads TGCAGCGTTGAGATAGCTGGAGGTAGCACTGAAGCTTTCTTT.

This clone was picked up a small number of times. CDR3 DNA sequence: TGTGCCAGCAGCTTATTAGCAGGAACTAAGGGGTCCTATGGCTACACCTTC. Translated, it gives CASSLLAGTKGSYGYTF. The rearrangement joins TRBV7-2 to TRBJ1-2; D perhaps matches TRBD1 (5 bases). Germline V gene lookup returns CDR1 SGHTA and CDR2 FQGNSA. Trimming removed 2 bases at V and 4 bases at J, with 20 bases between. CDR3 length: 17 amino acids.

The gene calls are TRBV19 and TRBJ1-3; 9 bases map to TRBD1. The trim removed 5 bases at V and 7 bases at J, leaving 9 bases unmatched. The CDR3 has 15 residues. Germline V gives CDR1 LNHDA, CDR2 SQIVND (reference sequence). CDR3 in amino acids: CASSSQAGTGNTIYF. DNA for the CDR3: TGTGCCAGTAGTTCCCAGGCCGGGACAGGGAACACCATATATTTT.

The chain is built from TRBV7-9 and TRBJ2-1; 12 bases fit TRBD2. Trimming cost V 5 bases and J 8 bases; bases outside gene matches: 13. The CDR3 spans 17 residues. Per the germline V gene, CDR1 is SEHNR and CDR2 is FQNEAQ (reference sequence). The chain's CDR3 is CASSHKRLAGAGDEQFF. As DNA, the CDR3 is TGTGCCAGCAGCCACAAGCGACTAGCGGGAGCGGGGGATGAGCAGTTCTTC.

In DNA form, the CDR3 reads TGCGCCAGCAGCGTCACAGGCTTTAATGAAAAACTGTTTTTT. Protein product: CASSVTGFNEKLFF. This chain joins TRBV5-1 and TRBJ1-4; possibly TRBD1 for D (5 bases). With 4 bases removed from V and 4 bases from J, the gap between germline ends came to 11 bases. The V gene's germline CDR1 is SGHRS and CDR2 YFSETQ. CDR3 size: 14 residues. The full variable domain, in which reference TRBV5-1 and TRBJ1-4 provide the parts outside the CDR3, is KAGVTQTPRYLIKTRGQQVTLSCSPISGHRSVSWYQQTPGQGLQFLFEYFSETQRNKGNFPGRFSGRQFSNSRSEMNVSTLELGDSALYLCASSVTGFNEKLFFGSGTQLSVL.

J is TRBJ2-3 and V is TRBV6-5; D might be TRBD1 (6 bases). CDR3 size: 14 residues. In germline, CDR1 is MNHEY, CDR2 SVGAGI. Trimming removed 8 bases at V and 6 bases at J, with 18 bases between. DNA for the CDR3: TGTGCCAGCTTTGACCGGGCCGACAGGGATACGCAGTATTTT. Amino acids: CASFDRADRDTQYF.

CDR3 in DNA: TGTGCCAGCAGCTTCGGGGACACAACTAATGAAAAACTGTTTTTT. Its translation is CASSFGDTTNEKLFF. The chain links TRBV7-9 to TRBJ1-4; D is possibly TRBD1 (6 bases). V lost 3 bases and J 0 bases, leaving 8 bases between the germline ends. The V gene's germline CDR1 is SEHNR and CDR2 FQNEAQ (reference sequence). The CDR3 extends over 15 amino acids.

This rearrangement joins TRBV6-6 to TRBJ1-5, with D perhaps matching TRBD1 (5 bases). V was trimmed by 11 bases and J by 1 base, leaving 12 bases between them. This CDR3 spans 13 amino acids. Germline lookup yields CDR1 MNHNY and CDR2 SVGAGI (reference sequence). The CDR3 loop is CAGGEVSNQPQHF. In DNA, the CDR3 is TGTGCCGGGGGAGAGGTCAGCAATCAGCCCCAGCATTTT.

Written as DNA, the CDR3 is TGTGCCAGTAGTAGCCGCGGGGGAAGTTTGTTTCAGCCCCAGCATTTT. It yields the protein CASSSRGGSLFQPQHF. The rearrangement uses TRBV19 and TRBJ1-5, with D possibly TRBD1 on 5 matching bases. The CDR3 length is 16 residues. The ends were cut back, 4 bases at V and 6 bases at J, with 19 bases in the middle. Germline CDR1 is LNHDA and CDR2 is SQIVND (reference sequence).

The CDR3: CSVTGDLNTGELFF. DNA of the CDR3: TGCAGCGTTACAGGGGACCTGAACACCGGGGAGCTGTTTTTT. The chain couples TRBV29-1 to TRBJ2-2; 7 bases agree with TRBD1. The germline V gene has CDR1 SQVTM and CDR2 ANQGSEA. V trimming: 5 bases; J trimming: 1 base; junction bases outside the gene matches: 4. The CDR3 is made up of 14 amino acids.

The chain links TRBV15 to TRBJ2-1; 8 bases match TRBD2. V shed 0 bases, J shed 10 bases, and the junction held 5 bases outside the gene matches. The CDR3 totals 14 residues. Germline lookup yields CDR1 LNHNV and CDR2 YYDKDF (reference sequence). CDR3 bases: TGTGCCACCAGCAGAGACCCGATAGCGGGAGAGCAGTTCTTC. It encodes CATSRDPIAGEQFF.